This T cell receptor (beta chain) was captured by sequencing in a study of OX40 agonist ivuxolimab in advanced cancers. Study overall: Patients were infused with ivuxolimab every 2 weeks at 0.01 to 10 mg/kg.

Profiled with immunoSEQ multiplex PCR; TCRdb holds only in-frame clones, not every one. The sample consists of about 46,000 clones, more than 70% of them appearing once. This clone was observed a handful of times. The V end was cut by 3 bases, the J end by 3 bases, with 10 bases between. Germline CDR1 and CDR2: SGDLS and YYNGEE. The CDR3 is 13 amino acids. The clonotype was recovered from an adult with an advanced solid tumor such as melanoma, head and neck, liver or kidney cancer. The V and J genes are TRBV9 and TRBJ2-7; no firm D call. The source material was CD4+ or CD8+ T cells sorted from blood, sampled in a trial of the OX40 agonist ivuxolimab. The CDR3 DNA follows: TGTGCCAGCAGCGAAGAGGTCGGCTACGAGCAGTACTTC. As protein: CASSEEVGYEQYF.